This T cell receptor beta chain was recorded in a study of regulatory T cells in long-lasting Graves disease. The germline V gene encodes CDR1 SQVTM and CDR2 ANQGSEA. The CDR3 contains 15 residues. V was cut by 6 bases and J by 2 bases, with 18 bases left in between. In building TCR beta libraries, iRepertoire HTBI primers were used together with Arm-PCR of CDR3 regions. TCRdb analysed the multiplex PCR reads with MiXCR anew, one entry per CDR3 protein. The sample lists 300,000 to 400,000 distinct CDR3 sequences; 15% to 17% were seen once. The sample holds many counts of this clonotype. The sample's time point: newly diagnosed GD, antithyroid drugs for less than 3 months. The TCR library was made from RNA extracted from PBMCs.

The chain employs TRBV29-1 and TRBJ2-3, with TRBD2 as a possible D gene (5 bases). The sequenced sample was peripheral blood mononuclear cells (PBMCs), obtained at new diagnosis, from a patient treated with antithyroid drugs. The origin of this receptor is a female donor with Graves disease. The CDR3 coding sequence is TGCAGCGTCTTCGGAACGGACTCGTACACAGATACGCAGTATTTT. This translates into CSVFGTDSYTDTQYF.